The source of this T cell receptor beta chain is a study of cytomegalovirus exposure and HLA in healthy donors. On the study more broadly: Earlier findings included some 120 million unique TCR beta sequences obtained from 150 million to 200 million T cells.

Primers: 60 Vbeta forward and 13 Jbeta reverse. Repertoires were generated with immunoSEQ multiplex PCR, while TCRdb's copy carries only in-frame clones and drops some. The data hold roughly 190,000 clones, with about 9% observed a single time. V was shortened by 4 bases and J by 4 bases, with 17 bases between the two germline ends. The germline V gene has CDR1 MNHNS and CDR2 SASEGT. CDR3 size: 15 residues. Only a few counts were recorded for this clone. This clonotype originated in a woman aged 25 to 39 in good health and CMV-seropositive. Sequencing was carried out using PBMCs. This chain links TRBV6-1 with TRBJ2-7; a weak D match, TRBD2 (5 bases). The CDR3 DNA reads TGTGCCAGCAGTGGAGGGCTTACGGGGTCTTACGAGCAGTACTTC. Its translation is CASSGGLTGSYEQYF.